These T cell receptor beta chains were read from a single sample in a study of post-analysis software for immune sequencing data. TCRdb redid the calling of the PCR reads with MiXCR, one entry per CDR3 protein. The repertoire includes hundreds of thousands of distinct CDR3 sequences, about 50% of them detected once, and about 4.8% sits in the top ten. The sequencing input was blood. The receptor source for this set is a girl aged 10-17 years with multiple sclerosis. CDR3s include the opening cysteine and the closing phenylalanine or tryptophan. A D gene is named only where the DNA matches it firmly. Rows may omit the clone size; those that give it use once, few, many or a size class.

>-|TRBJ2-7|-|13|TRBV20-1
CSAYRLGSYEQYF
TGCAGTGCTTATAGACTAGGGTCCTACGAGCAGTACTTC
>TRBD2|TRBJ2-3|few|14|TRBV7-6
CASSFGLAADTQYF
TGTGCCAGCAGCTTCGGGCTAGCGGCGGATACGCAGTATTTT
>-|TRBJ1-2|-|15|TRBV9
CASRNTPQGNYGYTF
TGTGCCAGCAGGAACACTCCACAGGGAAACTATGGCTACACCTTC
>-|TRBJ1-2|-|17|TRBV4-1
CASRPSGGVRVVGGYTF
TGCGCCAGCAGGCCGTCTGGGGGGGTAAGGGTCGTCGGTGGCTACACCTTC
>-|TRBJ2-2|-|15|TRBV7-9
CASSLSGIDTGELFF
TGTGCCAGCAGCTTATCCGGGATTGACACCGGGGAGCTGTTTTTT
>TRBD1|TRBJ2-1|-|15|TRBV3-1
CASSLIQGVYNEQFF
TGTGCCAGCAGCCTTATCCAGGGGGTCTACAATGAGCAGTTCTTC
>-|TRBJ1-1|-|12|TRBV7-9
CASGHGGTEAFF
TGTGCCAGCGGACATGGGGGCACTGAAGCTTTCTTT
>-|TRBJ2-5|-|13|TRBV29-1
CSVDQGAWETQYF
TGCAGCGTTGATCAGGGTGCGTGGGAGACCCAGTACTTC
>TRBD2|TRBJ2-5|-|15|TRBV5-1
CASSPGLAGYETQYF
TGCGCCAGCAGCCCCGGACTAGCGGGCTATGAGACCCAGTACTTC
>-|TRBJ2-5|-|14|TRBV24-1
CATSDPRDRATQYF
TGTGCCACCAGTGACCCCAGGGACCGGGCGACCCAGTACTTC
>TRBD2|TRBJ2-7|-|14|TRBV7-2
CASRPSGSLYEQYF
TGTGCCAGCAGACCTAGCGGGAGCCTTTACGAGCAGTACTTC
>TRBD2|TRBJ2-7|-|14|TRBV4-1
CASSPGTREDEQYF
TGCGCCAGCAGTCCCGGGACTAGGGAAGACGAGCAGTACTTC
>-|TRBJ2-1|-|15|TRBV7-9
CASSLPHGEDDEQFF
TGTGCCAGCAGCTTACCCCATGGAGAGGACGATGAGCAGTTCTTC
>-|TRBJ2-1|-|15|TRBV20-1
CSAISWGSSYNEQFF
TGCAGTGCTATATCCTGGGGGAGCTCCTACAATGAGCAGTTCTTC
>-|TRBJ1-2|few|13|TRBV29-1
CSVEGRTSGYYTF
TGCAGCGTTGAAGGACGGACATCGGGGTATTACACCTTC
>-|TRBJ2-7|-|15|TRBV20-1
CSATPSTRLFYEQYF
TGCAGTGCCACGCCCTCCACACGTTTGTTCTACGAGCAGTACTTC
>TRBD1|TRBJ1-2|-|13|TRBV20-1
CSAHEQGNYGYTF
TGCAGTGCCCACGAACAGGGGAACTATGGCTACACCTTC
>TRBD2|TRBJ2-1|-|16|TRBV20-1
CSARDPGLAGTNEQFF
TGCAGTGCTAGAGATCCGGGACTAGCGGGCACCAATGAGCAGTTCTTC
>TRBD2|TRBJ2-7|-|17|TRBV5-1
CASNPTPKASGLGEQYF
TGTGCCAGCAATCCCACCCCCAAGGCTAGCGGTCTGGGTGAGCAGTACTTC
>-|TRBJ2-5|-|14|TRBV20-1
CSARVKLGLETQYF
TGCAGTGCTAGAGTAAAACTAGGTCTAGAGACCCAGTACTTC
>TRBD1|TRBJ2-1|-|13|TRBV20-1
CSATDRGIYEQFF
TGCAGTGCAACGGACAGGGGGATATATGAGCAGTTCTTC
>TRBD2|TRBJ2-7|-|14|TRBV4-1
CASSQETSGYEQYF
TGCGCCAGCAGCCAAGAAACTAGCGGATACGAGCAGTACTTC
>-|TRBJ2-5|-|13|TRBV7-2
CASRRLVPETQYF
TGTGCCAGCAGAAGACTAGTCCCAGAGACCCAGTACTTC
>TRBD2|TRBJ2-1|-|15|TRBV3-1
CASSQGTSGRHEQFF
TGTGCCAGCAGCCAAGGGACAAGCGGGAGACATGAGCAGTTCTTC
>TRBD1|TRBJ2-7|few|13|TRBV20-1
CSASWDRGYEQYF
TGCAGTGCTAGTTGGGACAGGGGGTACGAGCAGTACTTC
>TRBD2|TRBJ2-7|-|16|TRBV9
CASSVGGLAGDYEQYF
TGTGCCAGCAGCGTAGGGGGTCTAGCGGGGGACTACGAGCAGTACTTC
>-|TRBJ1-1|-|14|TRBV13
CASSAPPRNTEAFF
TGTGCCAGCAGCGCTCCCCCACGGAACACTGAAGCTTTCTTT
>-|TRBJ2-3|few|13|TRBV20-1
CSVRQRGTDTQYF
TGCAGTGTTCGACAGCGGGGCACAGATACGCAGTATTTT
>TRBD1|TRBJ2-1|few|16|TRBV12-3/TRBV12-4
CAITQGRPQRYNEQFF
TGTGCCATTACACAGGGGAGACCCCAGCGGTACAATGAGCAGTTCTTC
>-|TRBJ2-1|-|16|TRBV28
CASSGVRGVAYNEQFF
TGTGCCAGCAGTGGGGTCCGGGGAGTCGCCTACAATGAGCAGTTCTTC
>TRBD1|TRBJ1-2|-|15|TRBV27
CASSKDRGRNYGYTF
TGTGCCAGCAGTAAGGACAGGGGGCGGAACTATGGCTACACCTTC
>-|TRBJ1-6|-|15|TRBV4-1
CASSQEYSRNSPLHF
TGCGCCAGCAGCCAAGAGTATAGCAGGAATTCACCCCTCCACTTT
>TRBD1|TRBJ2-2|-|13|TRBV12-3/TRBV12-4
CASNTGGTRELFF
TGTGCCAGCAATACAGGGGGGACGAGGGAGCTGTTTTTT
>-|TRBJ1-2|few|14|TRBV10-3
CAIATPDRDYGYTF
TGTGCCATCGCCACCCCAGACAGAGACTATGGCTACACCTTC
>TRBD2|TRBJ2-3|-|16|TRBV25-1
CASSDIAGVRGDTQYF
TGTGCCAGCAGTGACATAGCGGGGGTTCGGGGAGATACGCAGTATTTT
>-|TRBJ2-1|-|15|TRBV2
CASSGGQLVYNEQFF
TGTGCCAGCAGCGGGGGGCAACTAGTTTACAATGAGCAGTTCTTC
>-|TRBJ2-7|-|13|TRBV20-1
CSARPLDNYEQYF
TGCAGTGCTAGACCCCTAGATAACTACGAGCAGTACTTC
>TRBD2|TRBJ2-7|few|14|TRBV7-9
CASSSGTKHYEQYF
TGTGCCAGCAGCTCCGGGACTAAACATTACGAGCAGTACTTC
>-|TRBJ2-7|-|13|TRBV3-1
CASSITGMNEQYF
TGTGCCAGCAGTATTACAGGGATGAACGAGCAGTACTTC
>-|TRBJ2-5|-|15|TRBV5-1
CASSLVGTPQETQYF
TGCGCCAGCAGCTTGGTGGGGACACCTCAAGAGACCCAGTACTTC
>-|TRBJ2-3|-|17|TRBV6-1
CASSPRLVGPSTDTQYF
TGTGCCAGCAGTCCGAGACTAGTGGGGCCTAGCACAGATACGCAGTATTTT
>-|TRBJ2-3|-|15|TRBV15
CATSREAGFGDTQYF
TGTGCCACCAGCAGAGAGGCGGGGTTTGGGGATACGCAGTATTTT
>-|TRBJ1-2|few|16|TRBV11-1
CASSLARTTRANGYTF
TGTGCCAGCAGCTTAGCTAGGACCACGAGGGCGAATGGCTACACCTTC
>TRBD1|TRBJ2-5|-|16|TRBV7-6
CASSSLRDRGQETQYF
TGTGCCAGCAGCTCCCTTAGGGACAGGGGCCAAGAGACCCAGTACTTC
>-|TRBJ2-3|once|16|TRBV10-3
CAISSPRGRGSDTQYF
TGTGCCATCTCGTCCCCTCGGGGCAGGGGATCAGATACGCAGTATTTT
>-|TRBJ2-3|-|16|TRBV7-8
CASSLVSGDGTDTQYF
TGTGCCAGCAGCCTAGTTTCAGGGGACGGCACAGATACGCAGTATTTT
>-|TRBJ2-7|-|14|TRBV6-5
CASSYSFNEYEQYF
TGTGCCAGCAGTTACTCGTTTAATGAGTACGAGCAGTACTTC
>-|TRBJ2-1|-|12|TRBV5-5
CASSPNHGEQFF
TGTGCCAGCAGTCCCAACCACGGTGAGCAGTTCTTC
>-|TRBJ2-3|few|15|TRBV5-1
CASRAAPHSTDTQYF
TGCGCCAGCCGCGCGGCACCTCATAGCACAGATACGCAGTATTTT
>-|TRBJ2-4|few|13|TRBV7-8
CASSWAGGNIQYF
TGTGCCAGCAGCTGGGCAGGGGGGAACATTCAGTACTTC
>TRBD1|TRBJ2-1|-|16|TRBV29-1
CSVGQGAMGSYNEQFF
TGCAGCGTTGGACAGGGGGCAATGGGCTCCTACAATGAGCAGTTCTTC
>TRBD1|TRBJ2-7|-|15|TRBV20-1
CSARGMTGGNYEQYF
TGCAGTGCTAGAGGAATGACAGGGGGGAACTACGAGCAGTACTTC
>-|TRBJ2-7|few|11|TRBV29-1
CSVERGSEQYF
TGCAGCGTTGAGAGGGGTTCCGAGCAGTACTTC